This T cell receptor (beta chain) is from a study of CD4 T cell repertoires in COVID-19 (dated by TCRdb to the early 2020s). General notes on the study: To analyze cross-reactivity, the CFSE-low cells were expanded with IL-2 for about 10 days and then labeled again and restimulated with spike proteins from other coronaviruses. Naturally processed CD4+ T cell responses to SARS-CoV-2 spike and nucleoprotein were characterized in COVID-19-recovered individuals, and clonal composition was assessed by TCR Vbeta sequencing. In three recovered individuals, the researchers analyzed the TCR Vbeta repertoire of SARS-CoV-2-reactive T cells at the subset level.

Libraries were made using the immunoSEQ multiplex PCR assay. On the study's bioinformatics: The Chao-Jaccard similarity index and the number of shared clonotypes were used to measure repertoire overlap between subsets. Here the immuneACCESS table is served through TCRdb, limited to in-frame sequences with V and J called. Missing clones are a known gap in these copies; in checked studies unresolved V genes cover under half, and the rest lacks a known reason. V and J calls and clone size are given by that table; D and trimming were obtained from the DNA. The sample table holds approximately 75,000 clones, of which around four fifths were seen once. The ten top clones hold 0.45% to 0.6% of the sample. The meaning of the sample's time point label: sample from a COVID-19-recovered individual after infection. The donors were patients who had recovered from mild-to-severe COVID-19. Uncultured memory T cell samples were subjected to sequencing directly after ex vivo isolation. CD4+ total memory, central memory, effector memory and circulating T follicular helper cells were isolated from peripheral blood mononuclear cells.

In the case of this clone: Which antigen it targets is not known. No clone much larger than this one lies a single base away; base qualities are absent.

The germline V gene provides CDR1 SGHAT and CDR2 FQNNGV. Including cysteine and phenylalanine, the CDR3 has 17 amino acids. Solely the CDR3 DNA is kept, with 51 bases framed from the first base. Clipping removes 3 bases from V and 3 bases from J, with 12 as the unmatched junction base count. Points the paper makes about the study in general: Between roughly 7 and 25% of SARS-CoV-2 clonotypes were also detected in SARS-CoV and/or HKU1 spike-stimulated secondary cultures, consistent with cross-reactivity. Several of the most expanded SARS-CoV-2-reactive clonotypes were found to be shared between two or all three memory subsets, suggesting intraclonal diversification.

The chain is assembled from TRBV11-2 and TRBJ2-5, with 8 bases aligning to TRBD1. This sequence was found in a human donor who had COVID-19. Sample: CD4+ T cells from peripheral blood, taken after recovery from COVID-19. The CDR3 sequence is CASSFVSGQGVKETQYF. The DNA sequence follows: TGTGCCAGCAGCTTCGTGAGCGGACAGGGTGTCAAAGAGACCCAGTACTTC.